What follows are 6 T cell receptor beta chains derived from one specimen sequenced in a study of T cell responses to AZD1222 COVID-19 vaccine (dated by TCRdb to the early 2020s). The library was obtained by the immunoSEQ multiplex PCR assay. Imported from immuneACCESS, the table was reduced by TCRdb to in-frame sequences with V and J called. These copies leave out some clones; in studies compared against another copy, an unresolved V gene accounts for under half, and the cause of the remainder is not known. Counted in this sample were some 140,000 clones; approximately 91% of them appeared once. Of the sample, 1.5% to 2% is held by the ten largest clones. The meaning of the sample's time point label: baseline before first vaccination. This specimen consisted of peripheral blood, obtained on day 0 of AZD1222 vaccination. These receptors were collected from an adult in good health.

The chain employs TRBV29-1 and TRBJ1-4, with TRBD1 as a possible D gene (5 bases). Germline lookup yields CDR1 SQVTM and CDR2 ANQGSEA. The germline V and J ends were trimmed by 4 bases and 7 bases, with 13 bases remaining between them. The CDR3 spans 13 residues. CDR3 sequence (DNA): TGCAGCGTTGCCCAGACAGATCGTGAAAAACTGTTTTTT. Protein: CSVAQTDREKLFF. Using reference TRBV29-1 and TRBJ1-4 for the parts outside the CDR3, the full variable domain is SAVISQKPSRDICQRGTSLTIQCQVDSQVTMMFWYRQQPGQSLTLIATANQGSEATYESGFVIDKFPISRPNLTFSTLTVSNMSPEDSSIYLCSVAQTDREKLFFGSGTQLSVL.

V is TRBV11-2 and J is TRBJ1-6; 7 bases fit TRBD1. This CDR3 contains 15 residues. Germline loops: CDR1 SGHAT, CDR2 FQNNGV. The V and J ends lost 4 bases and 3 bases, in that order; junction bases with no gene match: 3. The CDR3 reads CASSSNRGYNSPLHF. CDR3 coding DNA: TGTGCCAGCAGCTCGAACAGGGGCTATAATTCACCCCTCCACTTT.

The V gene is TRBV6-2 or TRBV6-3, the J gene TRBJ2-5; D unresolved. There are 13 residues in the CDR3. Between the trimmed V and J ends, which lost 4 bases and 2 bases, there was a span of 8 bases. The germline gives CDR1 MNHEY, CDR2 SVGEGT. This CDR3 is CASSWTEQETQYF. CDR3 in DNA: TGTGCCAGCAGTTGGACGGAACAAGAGACCCAGTACTTC.

The chain has TRBV30 and TRBJ2-7; D remains ambiguous. CDR3 length: 14 amino acids. Trimming took off 0 bases at V and 3 bases at J, with 12 bases between the two ends. Germline values: CDR1 GTSNPN, CDR2 SVGIG (reference sequence). The CDR3 DNA sequence: TGTGCCTGGAGTGTAATGGGCGTGATCTACGAGCAGTACTTC. This codes for CAWSVMGVIYEQYF.

V is TRBV4-1 and J is TRBJ1-5; TRBD1 aligns across 7 bases. The junction had 7 bases not matched to a gene; V was cut back by 0 bases and J by 5 bases. The CDR3 consists of 16 residues. Germline V CDR1 and CDR2: MGHRA, YSYEKL. This chain's CDR3 is CASSQDGGQLHQPQHF. The DNA of the CDR3 is TGCGCCAGCAGCCAAGATGGGGGACAGTTACATCAGCCCCAGCATTTT.

The V gene is TRBV19, the J gene TRBJ1-3; 8 nucleotides match TRBD1. In germline, CDR1 is LNHDA, CDR2 SQIVND (reference sequence). This CDR3 comprises 14 residues. The V segment lost 3 bases and the J segment 9 bases; nucleotides outside the gene matches: 7. The CDR3 nucleotides are TGTGCCAGTAGTATCCTCGCGCAGGGGGCCACCATATATTTT. It codes for CASSILAQGATIYF. Full variable domain (remainder filled in from reference TRBV19 and TRBJ1-3): DGGITQSPKYLFRKEGQNVTLSCEQNLNHDAMYWYRQDPGQGLRLIYYSQIVNDFQKGDIAEGYSVSREKKESFPLTVTSAQKNPTAFYLCASSILAQGATIYFGEGSWLTVV.